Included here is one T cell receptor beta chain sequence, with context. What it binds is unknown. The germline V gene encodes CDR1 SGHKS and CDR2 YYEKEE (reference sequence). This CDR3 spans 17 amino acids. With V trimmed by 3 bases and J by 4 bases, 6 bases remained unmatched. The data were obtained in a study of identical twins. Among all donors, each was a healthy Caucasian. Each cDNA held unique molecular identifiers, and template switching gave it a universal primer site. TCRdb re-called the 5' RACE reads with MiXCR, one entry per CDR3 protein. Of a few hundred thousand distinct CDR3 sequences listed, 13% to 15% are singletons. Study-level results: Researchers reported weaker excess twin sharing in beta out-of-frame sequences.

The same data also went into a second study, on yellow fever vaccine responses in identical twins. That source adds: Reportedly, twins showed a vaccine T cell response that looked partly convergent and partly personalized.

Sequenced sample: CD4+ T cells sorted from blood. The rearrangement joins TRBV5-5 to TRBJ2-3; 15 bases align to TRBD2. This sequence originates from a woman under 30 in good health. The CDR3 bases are TGTGCCAGCAGCTCAAGGACTAGCGGGGGGGTGGCAGATACGCAGTATTTT. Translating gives CASSSRTSGGVADTQYF.